What follows describes a single T cell receptor (beta chain). Only one count was recorded for this clone. This receptor's antigen is unknown. Base qualities are missing; no much larger clone stands one base away. The sample originates from a study of OX40 agonist ivuxolimab in advanced cancers. For context, the study as a whole: The costimulatory receptor OX40 (CD134) was targeted by ivuxolimab, a fully human IgG2 agonistic monoclonal antibody. Patients were allowed to have had prior anti-PD-1, anti-PD-L1 or anti-CTLA-4 therapy, and 40% to 45% of the dose-escalation patients had previously received checkpoint inhibitors. The point of sequencing TCRbeta in the periphery was to test whether ivuxolimab changed TCR sequence diversity and drove clonal T-cell expansion. In the dose-escalation cohort, approximately 82% of patients were male, and the mean age was around 60 years with a range of roughly 23 to 90. The paper describes the monotherapy dose-escalation part (N ≈ 52 patients) of the phase I trial of ivuxolimab. Among the approximately 54 dose-escalation patients, around 20 had hepatocellular carcinoma, around 15 melanoma, 9 renal cell carcinoma and 9 head and neck cancer. Intravenous ivuxolimab was administered to patients every 2 weeks at six dose levels: 0.01, 0.1, 0.3, 1.5, 3 and 10 mg/kg. Three dose-escalation patients achieved partial responses, one with hepatocellular carcinoma and two with cutaneous melanoma.

Genomic DNA was isolated from the sorted cells so that the TCRbeta CDR3 region could be sequenced. The immunoSEQ Assay was used for sequencing of TCRbeta CDR3 regions. This is the immuneACCESS table as TCRdb keeps it, with only in-frame sequences that have V and J called. A part of the clones is gone; compared with another copy, unresolved V genes explain less than half, and the rest is unexplained. The sample yields 70,000 or so clones; around nine tenths were counted once. About 1.3% of the sample goes to the ten largest clones. V has 3 bases trimmed and J has 12 bases trimmed; junction bases matching no gene number 6. The CDR3 contains 14 residues, cysteine and phenylalanine counted. Only the CDR3 portion is preserved as DNA: 42 bases, with reading frame beginning at the first base. For CDR1 and CDR2, the germline V gene lists SGDLS and YYNGEE. Patients with a history of autoimmune disease or receiving systemic immunosuppression were excluded from the trial. Peripheral blood for TCR sequencing was collected from all dose cohorts at baseline, on cycle 4 day 1, and on cycle 7 day 1. The samples were drawn from a first-in-human, open-label, multicenter phase I dose-escalation trial of ivuxolimab. The trial enrolled adults with locally advanced or metastatic head and neck squamous cell, hepatocellular, melanoma or renal cell carcinoma. Before TCR sequencing, CD4+ T cells and CD8+ T cells were sorted from peripheral blood as separate populations.

The paper's findings and limits, for the study overall: Antigen specificity was not determined for the clonally expanded peripheral T cells. Clonal expansion of both CD4+ and CD8+ blood T cells was observed from baseline to week 6 at doses 0.1 to 3.0 mg/kg. In the 0.1-3.0 mg/kg groups, partial responders were among the patients with the lowest normalized peripheral clonal expansion, particularly in CD8+ T cells. Low levels of normalized T-cell clonal expansion were also seen in some nonresponding patients. After ivuxolimab, more expanded clones were found on average in CD8+ T cells than in CD4+ T cells.

The receptor was isolated from an adult with an advanced solid tumor such as melanoma, head and neck, liver or kidney cancer. Sequences were derived from CD4+ or CD8+ T cells sorted from blood, sampled in a trial of the OX40 agonist ivuxolimab. The rearranged segments are TRBV9 and TRBJ2-1; TRBD2 lines up with 13 middle nucleotides. The CDR3 region reads CASSARTSGGGQFF. The nucleotide sequence is TGTGCCAGCAGCGCCCGGACTAGCGGGGGTGGGCAGTTCTTC.